Reported below is one T cell receptor beta chain. Its recognized antigen is unknown. No base quality values were provided; no much bigger clone lies one nucleotide off. These data originate in a study of beta chain features in type 1 diabetes (dated by TCRdb to the late 2010s). For the wider study: No differences in mean age, gender distribution, total cell number or subset yield were found between patients and healthy donors. The study compared TCRB repertoires of sorted circulating CD4+ T cell subsets between recently diagnosed type 1 diabetes patients and matched healthy donors. A total of around 100 million sorted cells were examined across all samples, and RNA yield correlated strongly with the number of cells per subset. Regulatory and stem cell-like memory subsets were obtained from only 8 patients and roughly 8 healthy donors, while naive and central memory subsets were obtained from all 28 donors. Broad study findings and their caveats: At VDJ recombination sites, type 1 diabetes patients had fewer insertions and more deleted nucleotides, which implies abnormalities in thymic rearrangement. A moderate but significant shortening of TCRB CDR3 length was observed in type 1 diabetes patients in all four CD4+ subsets. Only small numbers of individuals were included in the HLA sub-analyses, which left unresolved whether HLA type had any influence on TCRB rearrangement. Naive, central memory and regulatory TCRB repertoires appeared more similar among patients than among healthy donors. Because cDNA was sequenced instead of genomic DNA, highly expressing activated cells could be over-represented, though the groups showed no difference in activation or CD3 levels. Shorter templates might be favored by PCR, yet because patient and control samples were amplified and corrected together, any such skew would affect both groups equally.

Each donor gave one peripheral blood draw, about 110 mL on average, collected into heparinised tubes. Using a panel that included CD45RO, CCR7, CD25, CD127, CD95 and CD27, naive, central memory, regulatory and stem cell-like memory CD4+ T cells were sorted on a BD FACSAria II. Purity was above 95% for every sorted population. PBMCs were separated immediately by Lymphoprep density gradient centrifugation and were stained directly, without being cultured. Samples were stained and sorted in pairs, with one healthy donor and one patient per experiment, so that batch effects were minimized. All of the isolated RNA was reverse transcribed with the High Capacity cDNA Reverse Transcription Kit, so expressed TCRB transcripts were sequenced. Deep immunoSEQ sequencing was performed on naive, central memory and regulatory T cell samples, with an average of roughly 4 million total reads per sample. Sorted cells were lysed in RLT buffer, and RNA was extracted using DNase-treated RNeasy Micro or Mini kits according to cell number. Each cell subset was processed on its own to prevent cross-contamination, while patient and healthy donor samples were processed together. Using the immunoSEQ multiplex PCR, TCRB sequences were amplified from cDNA into 87-bp fragments spanning the CDR3 region. The amplicons were sequenced using the Illumina HiSeq platform. Turning to the authors' computational methods: Synthetic template baselines were used to correct PCR bias computationally, reads within Hamming distance 2 were collapsed together, and singletons that could not be merged were discarded. Reads were aligned against IMGT to assign V, D and J genes, CDR3 length and insertions or deletions at six rearrangement sites. Within each subset, clonotype counts were normalized to the number of sorted cells before true diversity and Gini coefficients were calculated with the tcR R package. The overlap coefficient, calculated on TCRB nucleotide sequences, was used to quantify repertoire sharing. The table comes from immuneACCESS by way of TCRdb, which keeps in-frame sequences with V and J called. Part of the clones is missing from these tables; in studies checked, under half for an unresolved V gene and the rest for unknown reasons. V, J and clone size derive from that table, while D and trimming were established from the DNA sequence. The sample table records over 90,000 clones; approximately 30% of these occur just once. Around 0.5% of the sample comes from the top ten.

Inclusive of the bounding cysteine and phenylalanine, the CDR3 is 15 residues long. CDR3 DNA only is kept here, 45 bases in frame from base 1. From the germline V gene, CDR1 is SGHVS and CDR2 is FQNEAQ. Trimming takes 6 bases off V and 8 bases off J; junction bases not matched to a gene: 12. Sequenced input: central memory CD4+ T cells from blood. The rearranged chain carries TRBV7-8 and TRBJ2-1; the junction holds 8 bases that match TRBD1. The source of this sequence is a woman aged 18-35 years with type 1 diabetes. The sequenced DNA is TGTGCCAGCAGTTGGACAGGGAATCGACTTGATGAGCAGTTCTTC. Translated, it gives CASSWTGNRLDEQFF.